This T cell receptor beta chain appears in the sequencing data of a study of CD8+ T cells in alopecia areata. RNA was extracted and reverse transcribed into cDNA as the sequencing template. TCRdb keeps only in-frame clones here, not all; method: immunoSEQ multiplex PCR. The sample carries about 69,000 clones, roughly 57% recorded once. CDR3 size: 17 residues. The germline CDR1 and CDR2 sequences are SGHTA and FQGNSA. V gave up 1 base and J gave up 1 base; unmatched junction bases: 8. The sequence came from a human donor with alopecia areata. The gene calls are TRBV7-2 and TRBJ2-5, with 8 bases lining up with TRBD1. The input for sequencing was CD8+ T cells sorted from blood, taken at week 0. The CDR3 region is CASSLVGQGATQETQYF. CDR3 DNA: TGTGCCAGCAGCTTAGTCGGGCAGGGGGCGACCCAAGAGACCCAGTACTTC.